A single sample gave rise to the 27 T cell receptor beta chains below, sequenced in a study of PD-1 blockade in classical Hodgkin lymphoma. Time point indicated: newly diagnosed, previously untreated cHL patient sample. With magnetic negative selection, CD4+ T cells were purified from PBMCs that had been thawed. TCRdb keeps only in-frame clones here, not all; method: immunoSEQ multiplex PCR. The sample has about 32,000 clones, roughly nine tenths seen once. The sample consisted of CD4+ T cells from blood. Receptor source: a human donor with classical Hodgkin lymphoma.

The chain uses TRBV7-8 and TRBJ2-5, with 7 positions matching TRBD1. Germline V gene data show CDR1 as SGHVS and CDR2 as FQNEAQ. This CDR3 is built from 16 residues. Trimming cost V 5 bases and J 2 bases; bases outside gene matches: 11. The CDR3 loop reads CASSPQRGQRQETQYF. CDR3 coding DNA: TGTGCCAGCAGCCCACAAAGGGGGCAGAGGCAAGAGACCCAGTACTTC.

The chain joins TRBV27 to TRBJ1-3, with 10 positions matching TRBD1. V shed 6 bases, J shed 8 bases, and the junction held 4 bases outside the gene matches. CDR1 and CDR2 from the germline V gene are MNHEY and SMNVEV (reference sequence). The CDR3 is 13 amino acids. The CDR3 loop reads CASSRTGGYTIYF. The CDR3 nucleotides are TGTGCCAGCAGCCGGACAGGGGGATACACCATATATTTT.

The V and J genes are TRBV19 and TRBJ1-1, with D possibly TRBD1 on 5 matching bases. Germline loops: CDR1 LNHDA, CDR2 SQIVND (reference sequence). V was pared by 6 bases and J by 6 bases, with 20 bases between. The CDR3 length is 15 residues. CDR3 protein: CASRTNRWLGPEAFF. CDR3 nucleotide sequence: TGTGCCAGTAGGACCAACAGGTGGTTGGGCCCTGAAGCTTTCTTT.

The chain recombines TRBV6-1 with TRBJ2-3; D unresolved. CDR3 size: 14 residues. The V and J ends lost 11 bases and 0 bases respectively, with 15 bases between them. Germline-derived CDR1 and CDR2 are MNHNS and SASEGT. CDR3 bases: TGTGCCTCTACCCTTCGACGGAGCACAGATACGCAGTATTTT. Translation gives CASTLRRSTDTQYF.

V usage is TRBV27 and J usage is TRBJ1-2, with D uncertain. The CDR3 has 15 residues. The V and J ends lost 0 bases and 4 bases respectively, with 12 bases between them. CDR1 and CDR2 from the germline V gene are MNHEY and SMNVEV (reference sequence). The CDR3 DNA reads TGTGCCAGCAGTTTATCGGTGAAGATGTTCTATGGCTACACCTTC. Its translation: CASSLSVKMFYGYTF.

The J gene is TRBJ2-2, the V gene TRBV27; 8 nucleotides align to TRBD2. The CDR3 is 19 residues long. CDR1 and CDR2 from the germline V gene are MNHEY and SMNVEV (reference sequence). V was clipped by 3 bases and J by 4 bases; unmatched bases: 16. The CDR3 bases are TGTGCCAGCAGTTTCCTTCAATACCCCCCCAGCGGGAGCACCGGGGAGCTGTTTTTT. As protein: CASSFLQYPPSGSTGELFF.

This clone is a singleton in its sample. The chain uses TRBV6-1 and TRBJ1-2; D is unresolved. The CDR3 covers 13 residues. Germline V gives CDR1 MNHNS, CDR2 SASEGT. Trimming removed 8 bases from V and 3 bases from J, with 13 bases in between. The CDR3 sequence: CASRNTRYYGYTF. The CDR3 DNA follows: TGTGCCAGCCGTAACACCCGCTACTATGGCTACACCTTC.

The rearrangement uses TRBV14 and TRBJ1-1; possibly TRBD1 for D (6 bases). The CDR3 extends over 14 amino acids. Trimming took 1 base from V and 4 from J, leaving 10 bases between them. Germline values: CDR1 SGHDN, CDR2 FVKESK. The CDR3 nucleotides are TGTGCCAGCAGCCAAGTAGGGGGGTTCACTGAAGCTTTCTTT. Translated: CASSQVGGFTEAFF.

As DNA, the CDR3 is TGTGCCAGCAGCCCGTTACAGGGGATAGGTGAAAAACTGTTTTTT. Its translation is CASSPLQGIGEKLFF. The genes are TRBV9 and TRBJ1-4, with 7 positions matching TRBD1. In germline, CDR1 is SGDLS, CDR2 YYNGEE. Trimming at V came to 4 bases and at J to 7 bases, leaving 10 bases not matched to a gene. This CDR3 comprises 15 residues. Combining the CDR3 with reference TRBV9 and TRBJ1-4 gives the whole variable domain DSGVTQTPKHLITATGQRVTLRCSPRSGDLSVYWYQQSLDQGLQFLIQYYNGEERAKGNILERFSAQQFPDLHSELNLSSLELGDSALYFCASSPLQGIGEKLFFGSGTQLSVL.

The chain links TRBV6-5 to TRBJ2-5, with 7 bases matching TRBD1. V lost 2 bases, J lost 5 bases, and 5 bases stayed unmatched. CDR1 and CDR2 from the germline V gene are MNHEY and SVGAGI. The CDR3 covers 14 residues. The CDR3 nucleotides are TGTGCCAGCAGTTACAGGGGGCGTAGCGAGACCCAGTACTTC. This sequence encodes CASSYRGRSETQYF.

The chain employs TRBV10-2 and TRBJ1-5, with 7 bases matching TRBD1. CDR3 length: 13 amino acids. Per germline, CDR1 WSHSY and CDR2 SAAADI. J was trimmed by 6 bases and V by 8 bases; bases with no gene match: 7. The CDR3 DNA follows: TGCGCCAGCGGTCGACAGGGAGGTCAGCCCCAGCATTTT. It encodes CASGRQGGQPQHF.

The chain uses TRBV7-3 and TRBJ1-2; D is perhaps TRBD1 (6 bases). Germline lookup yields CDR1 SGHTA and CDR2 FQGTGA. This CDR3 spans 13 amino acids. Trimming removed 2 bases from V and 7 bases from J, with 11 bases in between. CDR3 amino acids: CASSLSSGAGYTF. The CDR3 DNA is TGTGCCAGCAGCTTATCGTCAGGGGCTGGCTACACCTTC.

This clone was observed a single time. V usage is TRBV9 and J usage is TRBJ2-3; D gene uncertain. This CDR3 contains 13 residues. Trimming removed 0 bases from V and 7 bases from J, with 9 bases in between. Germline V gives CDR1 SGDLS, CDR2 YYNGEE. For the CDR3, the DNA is TGTGCCAGCAGCGTAGAACCGAATTATACGCAGTATTTT. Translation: CASSVEPNYTQYF.

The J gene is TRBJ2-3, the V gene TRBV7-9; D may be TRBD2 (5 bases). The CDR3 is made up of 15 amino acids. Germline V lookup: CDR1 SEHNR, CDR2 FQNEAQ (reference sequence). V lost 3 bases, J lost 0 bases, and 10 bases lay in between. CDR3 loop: CASSFGVTSTDTQYF. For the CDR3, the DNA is TGTGCCAGCAGCTTCGGGGTCACTAGCACAGATACGCAGTATTTT.

The CDR3 protein is CASISPAGNTEAFF. The CDR3 nucleotides are TGTGCCAGCATTTCCCCGGCCGGGAACACTGAAGCTTTCTTT. The chain recombines TRBV6-5 with TRBJ1-1, with unresolved D. The V and J ends lost 7 bases and 1 base respectively, with 13 bases between them. Germline V gene data show CDR1 as MNHEY and CDR2 as SVGAGI. The CDR3 totals 14 residues.

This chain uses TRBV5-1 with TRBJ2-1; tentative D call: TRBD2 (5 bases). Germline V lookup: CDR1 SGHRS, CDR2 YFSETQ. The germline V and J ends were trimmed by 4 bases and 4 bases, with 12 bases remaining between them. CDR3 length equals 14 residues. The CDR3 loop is CASSVRTGYNEQFF. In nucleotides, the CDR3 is TGCGCCAGCAGCGTCCGAACGGGATACAATGAGCAGTTCTTC. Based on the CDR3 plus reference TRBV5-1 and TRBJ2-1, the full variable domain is KAGVTQTPRYLIKTRGQQVTLSCSPISGHRSVSWYQQTPGQGLQFLFEYFSETQRNKGNFPGRFSGRQFSNSRSEMNVSTLELGDSALYLCASSVRTGYNEQFFGPGTRLTVL.

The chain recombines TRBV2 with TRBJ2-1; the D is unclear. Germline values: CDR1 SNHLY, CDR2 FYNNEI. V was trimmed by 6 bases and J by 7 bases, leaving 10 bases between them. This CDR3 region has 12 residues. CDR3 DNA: TGTGCCAGCAGGTCCCTGGAGAATGAGCAGTTCTTC. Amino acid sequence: CASRSLENEQFF.

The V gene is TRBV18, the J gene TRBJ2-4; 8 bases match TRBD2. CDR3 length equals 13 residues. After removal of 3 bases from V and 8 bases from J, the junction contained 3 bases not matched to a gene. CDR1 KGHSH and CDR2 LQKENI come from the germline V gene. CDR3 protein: CASSPGRADIQYF. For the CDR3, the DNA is TGTGCCAGCTCACCCGGGAGGGCGGACATTCAGTACTTC.

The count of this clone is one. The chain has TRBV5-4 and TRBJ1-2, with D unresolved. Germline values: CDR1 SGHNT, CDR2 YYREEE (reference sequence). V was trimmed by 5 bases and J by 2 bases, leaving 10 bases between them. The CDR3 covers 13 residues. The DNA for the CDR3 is TGTGCCAGCAGTTCAGGCGCGAACTATGGCTACACCTTC. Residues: CASSSGANYGYTF.

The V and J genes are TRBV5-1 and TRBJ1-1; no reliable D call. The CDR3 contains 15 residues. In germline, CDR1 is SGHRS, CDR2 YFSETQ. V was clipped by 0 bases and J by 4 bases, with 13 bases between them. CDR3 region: CASSLAGEGPTEAFF. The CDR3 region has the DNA TGCGCCAGCAGCTTGGCCGGCGAGGGCCCCACTGAAGCTTTCTTT.

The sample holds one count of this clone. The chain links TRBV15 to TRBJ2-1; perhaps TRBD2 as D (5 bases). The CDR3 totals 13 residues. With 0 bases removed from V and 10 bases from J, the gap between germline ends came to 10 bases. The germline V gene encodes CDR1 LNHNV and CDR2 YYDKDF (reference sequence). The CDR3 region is CATSRDQEGEQFF. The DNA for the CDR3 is TGTGCCACCAGCAGAGATCAAGAGGGAGAGCAGTTCTTC.

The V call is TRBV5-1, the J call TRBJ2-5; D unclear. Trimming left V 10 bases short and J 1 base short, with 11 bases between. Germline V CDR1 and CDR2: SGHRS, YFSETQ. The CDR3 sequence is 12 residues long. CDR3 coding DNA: TGCGCCTCCAGCGCCACCCAAGAGACCCAGTACTTC. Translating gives CASSATQETQYF.

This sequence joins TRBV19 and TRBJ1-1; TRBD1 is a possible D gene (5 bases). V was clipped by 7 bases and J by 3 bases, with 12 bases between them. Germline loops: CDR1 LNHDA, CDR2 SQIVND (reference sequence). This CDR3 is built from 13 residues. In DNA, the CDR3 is TGTGCCAGTAACGGGGGGTTGTACACTGAAGCTTTCTTT. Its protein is CASNGGLYTEAFF. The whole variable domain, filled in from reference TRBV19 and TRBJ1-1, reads DGGITQSPKYLFRKEGQNVTLSCEQNLNHDAMYWYRQDPGQGLRLIYYSQIVNDFQKGDIAEGYSVSREKKESFPLTVTSAQKNPTAFYLCASNGGLYTEAFFGQGTRLTVV.

The CDR3 protein is CASSLAHTDTQYF. In DNA, the CDR3 is TGTGCCAGCAGCTTGGCCCACACAGATACGCAGTATTTT. This sequence joins TRBV5-6 and TRBJ2-3; D is unclear. The CDR3 sequence is 13 residues long. V was trimmed by 0 bases and J by 2 bases, leaving 4 bases between them. In germline, CDR1 is SGHDT, CDR2 YYEEEE.

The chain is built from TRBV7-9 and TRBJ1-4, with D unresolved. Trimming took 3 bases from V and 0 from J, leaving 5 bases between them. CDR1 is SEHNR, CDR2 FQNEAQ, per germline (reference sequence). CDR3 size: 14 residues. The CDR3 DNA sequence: TGTGCCAGCAGCTTTTTTGCAACTAATGAAAAACTGTTTTTT. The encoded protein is CASSFFATNEKLFF.

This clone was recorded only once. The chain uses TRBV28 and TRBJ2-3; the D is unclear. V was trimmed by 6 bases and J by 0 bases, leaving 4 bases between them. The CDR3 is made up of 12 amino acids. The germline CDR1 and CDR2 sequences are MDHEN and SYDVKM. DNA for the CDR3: TGTGCCAGCAGACTGAGCACAGATACGCAGTATTTT. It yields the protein CASRLSTDTQYF.

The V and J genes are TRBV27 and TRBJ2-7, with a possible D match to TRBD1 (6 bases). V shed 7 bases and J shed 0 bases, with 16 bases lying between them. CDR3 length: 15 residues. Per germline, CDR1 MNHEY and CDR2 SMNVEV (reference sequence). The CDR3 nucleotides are TGTGCCAGCAATCACCCTGGACAGAGCTCCTACGAGCAGTACGTC. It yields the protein CASNHPGQSSYEQYV.